This TCR beta chain was sequenced during a study of T-cell memory formation after mild COVID-19. This clonotype came up a few times. Its antigen is unknown. One end of the junction varies from germline; a read error may be responsible. TCRdb used MiXCR to reprocess the 5' RACE reads, holding one entry per CDR3 protein. The sample records 110,000 or so distinct CDR3 sequences, about 20% being singletons. Overall study findings and caveats: A balance of CD4 and CD8 characterized clones contracting day 15 to 85, whereas later expanders leaned CD4+.

This TCR was sampled from a man aged 18 to 29 who had mild COVID-19 (a few samples of this study predate the infection). Cell type and time point are not known. Source material: PBMCs or a T cell subset sorted from them (not recorded which).

The CDR3 nucleotides are TGCGCCAGCAGCCCAGATAAGGGGCTCCACCCCCACTTT. Its translation is CASSPDKGLHPHF. V is TRBV4-3 and J is TRBJ1-1; tentatively, D is TRBD1 (5 bases). This CDR3 is 13 amino acids long. CDR1 and CDR2 (germline): LGHNA, YSLEER.